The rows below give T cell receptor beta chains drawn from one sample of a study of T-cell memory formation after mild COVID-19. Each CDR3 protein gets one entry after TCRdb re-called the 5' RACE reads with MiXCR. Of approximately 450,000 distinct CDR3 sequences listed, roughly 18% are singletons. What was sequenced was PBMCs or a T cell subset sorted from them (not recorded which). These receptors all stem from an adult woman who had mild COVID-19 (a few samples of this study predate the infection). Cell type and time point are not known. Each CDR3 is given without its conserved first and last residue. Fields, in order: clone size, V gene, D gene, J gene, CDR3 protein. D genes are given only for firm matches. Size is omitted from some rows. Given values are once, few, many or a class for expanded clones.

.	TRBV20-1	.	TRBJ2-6	SARDPGRVGGANVLT
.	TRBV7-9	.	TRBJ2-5	ASSWQETQY
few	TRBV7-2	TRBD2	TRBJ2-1	ASSQPLAGGSNEQF
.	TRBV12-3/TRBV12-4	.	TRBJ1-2	ASSEQASNYGYT
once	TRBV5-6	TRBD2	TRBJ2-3	ASSLSGGANTQY
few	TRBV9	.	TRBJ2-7	ASSPHLDTMGEQY
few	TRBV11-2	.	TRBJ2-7	ASSKARTDLYEQY
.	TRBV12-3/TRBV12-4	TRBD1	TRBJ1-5	ASSRGTDNNQPQH
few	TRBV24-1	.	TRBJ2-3	ATSDLTRERTQY
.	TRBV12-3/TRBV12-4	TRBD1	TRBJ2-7	ASSDRVSYEQY
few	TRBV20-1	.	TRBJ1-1	SAPGQLEAF
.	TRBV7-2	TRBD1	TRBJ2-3	ASSLDRGYDTQY
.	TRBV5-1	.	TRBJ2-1	ASSLDKRSSYNEQF
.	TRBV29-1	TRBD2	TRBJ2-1	SVPPRGLAGGNEQF
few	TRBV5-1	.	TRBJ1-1	ASSLVRGSGNTEAF
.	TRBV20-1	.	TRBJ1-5	SARDSQNQPQH
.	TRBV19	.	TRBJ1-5	ASANPGAPVPSQH
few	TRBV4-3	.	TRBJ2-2	ASSQERGTGELF
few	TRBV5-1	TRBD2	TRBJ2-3	ASSPGVAGRTDTQY
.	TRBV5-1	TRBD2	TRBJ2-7	ASSLVSSGRANGYEQY